The TCR beta chain described here comes from a study of blood T cell repertoires in COVID-19. TCRdb's copy holds only in-frame clones and misses some; the assay was immunoSEQ multiplex PCR. The sample carries about 170,000 clones, approximately 91% recorded once. The sequence derives from a man aged 18 to 35 with COVID-19, enrolled during active disease. Sequencing input: peripheral blood.

Here the CDR3 reads CASSLVAGGPRNEQFF. The CDR3 nucleotides read TGCGCCAGCAGCTTGGTCGCGGGAGGGCCACGCAATGAGCAGTTCTTC. The chain recombines TRBV5-1 with TRBJ2-1; 9 bases are shared with TRBD2. The trim removed 0 bases at V and 6 bases at J, leaving 7 bases unmatched. Germline V gene data show CDR1 as SGHRS and CDR2 as YFSETQ. The CDR3 has 16 amino acids.